The present T cell receptor beta chain was sequenced within a study of cytomegalovirus exposure and HLA in healthy donors. V was pared by 4 bases and J by 0 bases, with 20 bases between. Per the germline V gene, CDR1 is SGHRS and CDR2 is YFSETQ. The CDR3 is 17 residues long. Primers included in the PCR were 60 Vbeta and 13 Jbeta primers. Repertoires were generated with immunoSEQ multiplex PCR, while TCRdb's copy carries only in-frame clones and drops some. The table lists about 140,000 clones, almost 80% of them singletons. This clonotype was sampled from a man between 18 and 35 years old in good health and CMV-seronegative. V usage is TRBV5-1 and J usage is TRBJ2-7; D may be TRBD2 (6 bases). The sequenced material came from PBMCs. In DNA, the CDR3 is TGCGCCAGCAGCCGGTCTTTTGGGCAGACTAGCTCCTACGAGCAGTACTTC. Its translation is CASSRSFGQTSSYEQYF.